The 23 T cell receptor beta chains in this list originate from one sample, sequenced in a study of cytomegalovirus exposure and HLA in healthy donors. PCR was performed using 60 Vbeta and 13 Jbeta primers. This table comes from immunoSEQ multiplex PCR, and its TCRdb copy is limited to in-frame clones, with some not included. The table records around 130,000 clones, over 70% of them present only once. What was sequenced was PBMCs. The source is a woman aged 40 to 50 in good health and CMV-seropositive.

The chain uses TRBV30 and TRBJ2-5; D is perhaps TRBD1 (6 bases). V was trimmed by 1 base and J by 0 bases, leaving 12 bases between them. The CDR3 is 15 residues long. The germline CDR1 and CDR2 sequences are GTSNPN and SVGIG (reference sequence). The CDR3 loop is CAWSGGQTYQETQYF. The CDR3 DNA reads TGTGCCTGGAGTGGTGGACAGACGTACCAAGAGACCCAGTACTTC.

This chain uses TRBV7-2 with TRBJ2-3; D is uncertain. CDR3 length: 11 residues. The germline V gene has CDR1 SGHTA and CDR2 FQGNSA. The V end was cut by 2 bases, the J end by 5 bases, with 2 bases between. The CDR3 loop is CASSLQDTQYF. The CDR3 bases are TGTGCCAGCAGCTTACAAGATACGCAGTATTTT.

This clone showed up just a few times. The genes are TRBV5-5 and TRBJ2-3; 8 nucleotides align to TRBD1. After removal of 8 bases from V and 3 bases from J, the junction contained 8 bases not matched to a gene. Germline V CDR1 and CDR2: SGHKS, YYEKEE (reference sequence). This CDR3 is built from 14 residues. The CDR3 DNA follows: TGTGCCAGTGGAACAGGGGGTCGAACAGATACGCAGTATTTT. This encodes CASGTGGRTDTQYF.

The rearrangement uses TRBV6-5 and TRBJ2-2; the match to TRBD1 covers 9 bases. V was pared by 2 bases and J by 4 bases, with 2 bases of the junction left unmatched. The CDR3 totals 15 residues. Germline V CDR1 and CDR2: MNHEY, SVGAGI. The DNA for the CDR3 is TGTGCCAGCAGTTACACAGGGGGCGGCACCGGGGAGCTGTTTTTT. Protein product: CASSYTGGGTGELFF.

The CDR3 reads CASSLIGTSGGRGTDTQYF. CDR3 DNA sequence: TGTGCCAGCAGCCTTATAGGGACTAGCGGGGGCCGGGGCACAGATACGCAGTATTTT. The gene calls are TRBV7-6 and TRBJ2-3; 14 bases are shared with TRBD2. This CDR3 is 19 amino acids long. Germline CDR1 reads SGHVS; CDR2 reads FNYEAQ. V shed 5 bases and J 1 base; nucleotides not matched to a gene: 11.

This chain uses TRBV6-6 with TRBJ2-1; 7 bases align to TRBD1. J gave up 4 bases and V 3 bases, and 3 bases lay outside the gene matches. The CDR3 length is 14 residues. Germline V gives CDR1 MNHNY, CDR2 SVGAGI (reference sequence). CDR3 amino acids: CASSYEGQYNEQFF. The DNA of the CDR3 is TGTGCCAGCAGTTATGAGGGACAGTACAATGAGCAGTTCTTC.

The chain has TRBV30 and TRBJ1-5, with D unclear. The germline gives CDR1 GTSNPN, CDR2 SVGIG (reference sequence). The V end lost 4 bases, the J end lost 0 bases, and 7 bases lay between the germline ends. The CDR3 loop spans 13 amino acids. The CDR3 coding sequence is TGTGCCTGGACTGGCAATAGCAATCAGCCCCAGCATTTT. Its translation: CAWTGNSNQPQHF.

This rearrangement joins TRBV7-3 to TRBJ1-1; unclear D gene. Germline V gene lookup returns CDR1 SGHTA and CDR2 FQGTGA. With 5 bases removed from V and 1 base from J, the gap between germline ends came to 11 bases. This CDR3 has 14 residues. CDR3 DNA: TGTGCCAGCAGCCCTGAGGCATGGAACACTGAAGCTTTCTTT. Protein: CASSPEAWNTEAFF.

This clone has just a few counts. V usage is TRBV5-4 and J usage is TRBJ2-3, with D possibly being TRBD2 (6 bases). V was trimmed by 2 bases and J by 3 bases, leaving 22 bases between them. Germline loops: CDR1 SGHNT, CDR2 YYREEE (reference sequence). This CDR3 has 18 amino acids. The CDR3 DNA sequence: TGTGCCAGCAGCTTTCTACGGGGGATAGAACAGAAAACAGATACGCAGTATTTT. This sequence encodes CASSFLRGIEQKTDTQYF. The variable domain in full, completed from reference TRBV5-4 and TRBJ2-3, reads ETGVTQSPTHLIKTRGQQVTLRCSSQSGHNTVSWYQQALGQGPQFIFQYYREEENGRGNFPPRFSGLQFPNYSSELNVNALELDDSALYLCASSFLRGIEQKTDTQYFGPGTRLTVL.

This clone has only a few counts. The genes are TRBV7-4 and TRBJ2-1; TRBD2 agrees at 7 bases. Germline V gene data show CDR1 as SGHVT and CDR2 as SQSDAQ. This CDR3 contains 14 residues. Trimming at V came to 9 bases and at J to 4 bases, leaving 9 bases not matched to a gene. CDR3 residues: CASPAGRPYNEQFF. As DNA, the CDR3 is TGTGCCAGTCCAGCGGGGAGGCCTTACAATGAGCAGTTCTTC.

A note on this clone: Sequence at one end of the junction differs from germline and may be a read error. J is TRBJ2-1 and V is TRBV7-7, with TRBD2 as a possible D gene (6 bases). This CDR3 is built from 20 residues. Looked up from germline, CDR1 is SSHAT and CDR2 is FNYEAQ (reference sequence). The CDR3 is CASSRYTPHAGGSDYNEQFF. CDR3 nucleotide sequence: TGTGCTAGCAGCCGATACACCCCTCACGCAGGAGGGAGTGACTACAATGAGCAGTTCTTC.

V is TRBV7-9 and J is TRBJ1-1, with TRBD1 matching over 7 bases. Germline V gene lookup returns CDR1 SEHNR and CDR2 FQNEAQ (reference sequence). The CDR3 contains 16 residues. V gave up 1 base and J gave up 3 bases; unmatched junction bases: 8. CDR3 protein: CASSLGRITGDTEAFF. In DNA, the CDR3 is TGTGCCAGCAGCTTAGGAAGAATCACAGGGGACACTGAAGCTTTCTTT.

V and J are TRBV18 and TRBJ2-5, with TRBD2 identical over 13 bases. V shed 3 bases, J shed 5 bases, and the junction held 9 bases outside the gene matches. The CDR3 is 17 residues long. CDR1 is KGHSH and CDR2 is LQKENI in the germline V gene. In nucleotides, the CDR3 is TGTGCCAGCTCACCCTGGACTAGCGGGAGCGACGGGGAGACCCAGTACTTC. It is translated as CASSPWTSGSDGETQYF.

The chain links TRBV6-1 to TRBJ1-2, with 9 bases matching TRBD1. V trimming: 4 bases; J trimming: 3 bases; junction bases outside the gene matches: 3. Germline V gene lookup returns CDR1 MNHNS and CDR2 SASEGT. The CDR3 extends over 14 amino acids. This CDR3 reads CASSVQGADYGYTF. DNA of the CDR3: TGTGCCAGCAGTGTACAGGGGGCCGACTATGGCTACACCTTC.

V usage is TRBV11-3 and J usage is TRBJ2-2; perhaps TRBD1 as D (6 bases). Germline lookup yields CDR1 SGHNT and CDR2 YENEEA. The CDR3 totals 14 residues. Trimming shortened V by 5 bases and J by 5 bases, and 12 bases separated the two germline ends. CDR3 nucleotide sequence: TGTGCCAGCAGCCCTCGAACAGGGACCGGGGAGCTGTTTTTT. Its protein is CASSPRTGTGELFF.

The chain combines TRBV6-5 with TRBJ2-1, with TRBD1 matching over 8 bases. The germline V gene encodes CDR1 MNHEY and CDR2 SVGAGI. Unmatched junction bases numbered 8, after V lost 5 bases and J lost 5 bases. This CDR3 is built from 15 residues. In DNA, the CDR3 is TGTGCCAGCAGTCAGGACAGGGCGCGGCACAATGAGCAGTTCTTC. This gives the protein CASSQDRARHNEQFF.

This clone occurred a few times. The genes are TRBV5-1 and TRBJ2-3; 13 bases align to TRBD2. CDR3 length equals 17 residues. Germline V gene lookup returns CDR1 SGHRS and CDR2 YFSETQ. V shed 0 bases and J 6 bases; nucleotides not matched to a gene: 7. The CDR3 DNA follows: TGCGCCAGCAGCTTGGTCAGACTAGCGGGGGGCATCGATACGCAGTATTTT. Translated, it gives CASSLVRLAGGIDTQYF.

This clone was picked up a small number of times. The V gene is TRBV19, the J gene TRBJ2-7; possible D gene TRBD2, 6 bases. Germline V gene sequence: CDR1 LNHDA, CDR2 SQIVND (reference sequence). V was trimmed by 3 bases and J by 6 bases, leaving 12 bases between them. This CDR3 is built from 13 residues. CDR3 protein: CASSIRGTGEQYF. For the CDR3, the DNA is TGTGCCAGTAGTATTCGCGGGACCGGCGAGCAGTACTTC.

The chain combines TRBV7-2 with TRBJ1-1; D not resolved. The CDR3 consists of 14 residues. Germline CDR1 SGHTA, CDR2 FQGNSA. The ends were cut back, 2 bases at V and 3 bases at J, with 10 bases in the middle. CDR3 nucleotides: TGTGCCAGCAGCTTACGAGGGCCGGACACTGAAGCTTTCTTT. Amino acids: CASSLRGPDTEAFF.

The chain links TRBV7-8 to TRBJ2-7; D not resolved. Trimming took off 2 bases at V and 1 base at J, with 9 bases between the two ends. Germline loops: CDR1 SGHVS, CDR2 FQNEAQ. The CDR3 consists of 14 residues. The CDR3 loop reads CASSLHSGSYEQYF. DNA for the CDR3: TGTGCCAGCAGCTTACACTCGGGTTCCTACGAGCAGTACTTC.

The chain couples TRBV7-2 to TRBJ2-7, with 9 bases fitting TRBD2. From germline, CDR1 is SGHTA and CDR2 FQGNSA. J was trimmed by 3 bases and V by 0 bases; bases with no gene match: 6. The CDR3 totals 16 residues. The CDR3 loop reads CASSLAGSGGIYEQYF. The CDR3 nucleotides are TGTGCCAGCAGCTTAGCGGGGAGCGGGGGGATCTACGAGCAGTACTTC.

This clone was seen only once. CDR3 residues: CASSLGLGRNQPQHF. DNA for the CDR3: TGTGCCAGCAGTTTAGGCCTGGGCCGGAATCAGCCCCAGCATTTT. The chain links TRBV28 to TRBJ1-5, with unresolved D. The length of the CDR3 is 15 residues. Trimming left V 2 bases short and J 4 bases short, with 12 bases between. Germline values: CDR1 MDHEN, CDR2 SYDVKM.

The chain has TRBV29-1 and TRBJ2-7; D not resolved. The CDR3 extends over 14 amino acids. V was shortened by 3 bases and J by 0 bases, with 12 bases between the two germline ends. Germline V lookup: CDR1 SQVTM, CDR2 ANQGSEA. In DNA, the CDR3 is TGCAGCGTTGACTCGCGGCCTCACTCCTACGAGCAGTACTTC. Protein product: CSVDSRPHSYEQYF.